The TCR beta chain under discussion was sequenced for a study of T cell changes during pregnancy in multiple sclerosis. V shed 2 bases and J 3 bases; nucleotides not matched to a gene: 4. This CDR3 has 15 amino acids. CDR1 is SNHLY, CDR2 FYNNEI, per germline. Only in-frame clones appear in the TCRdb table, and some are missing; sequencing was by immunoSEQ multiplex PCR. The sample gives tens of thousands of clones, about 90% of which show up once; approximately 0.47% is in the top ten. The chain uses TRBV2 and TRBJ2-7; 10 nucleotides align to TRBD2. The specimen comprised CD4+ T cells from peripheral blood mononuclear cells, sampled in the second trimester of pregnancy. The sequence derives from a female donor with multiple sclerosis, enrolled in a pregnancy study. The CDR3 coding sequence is TGTGCCAGCAGTGAATCCCTAGCGGGGGACTACGAGCAGTACTTC. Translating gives CASSESLAGDYEQYF.